This entry describes one TCR beta chain. Its antigen remains unknown. This specimen comes from a study of sequential checkpoint blockade in melanoma. At the level of the study: 75 to 95 pretreatment tumor DNA samples were TCRβ immunosequenced. General study results and limits: Patients with week-13 increases in T-cell fraction and clonality benefited about 30 times more often.

Specified treatment: randomized to nivolumab then ipilimumab (arm A) or the reverse (arm B). Clones were read by immunoSEQ multiplex PCR, and TCRdb kept only the in-frame ones, dropping some. The sample has some 40,000 clones, more than 25% seen once. CDR1 is MNHGY, CDR2 SAAAGT, per germline. Trimming cost V 4 bases and J 3 bases; bases outside gene matches: 9. There are 15 residues in the CDR3. The specimen comprised tumor tissue (inferred from file names), sampled from a patient given nivolumab and ipilimumab in sequence. This TCR was sampled from a human donor with melanoma. This chain connects TRBV6-8 to TRBJ2-7; 7 bases agree with TRBD1. CDR3 in amino acids: CASSSTGSLDYEQYF. CDR3 nucleotides: TGTGCCAGCAGTTCGACAGGGAGCTTAGACTACGAGCAGTACTTC.